Listed here are 30 T cell receptor beta chains from one sample, sequenced in a study of cytomegalovirus exposure and HLA in healthy donors. In the PCR, 60 Vbeta and 13 Jbeta primers were used. The assay was immunoSEQ multiplex PCR, and TCRdb's table has in-frame clones only and misses some. This sample yields approximately 100,000 clones, of which 65% to 85% are seen a single time; around 2.6% belongs to the top ten. Sequences were obtained from PBMCs. Receptors originate from a male donor in good health and CMV-seropositive.

The chain has TRBV15 and TRBJ2-5, with D possibly being TRBD1 (6 bases). The V end lost 0 bases, the J end lost 0 bases, and 8 bases lay between the germline ends. This CDR3 contains 15 residues. CDR1 and CDR2 from the germline V gene are LNHNV and YYDKDF (reference sequence). The CDR3 loop reads CATSRDWTDQETQYF. The CDR3 bases are TGTGCCACCAGCAGAGATTGGACAGACCAAGAGACCCAGTACTTC.

Only one count was recorded for this clone. This chain uses TRBV19 with TRBJ1-2; 7 bases are shared with TRBD1. CDR3 size: 14 residues. Unmatched junction bases numbered 8, after V lost 6 bases and J lost 4 bases. The germline V gene has CDR1 LNHDA and CDR2 SQIVND (reference sequence). The CDR3 spells CASSPQGRGYGYTF. CDR3 nucleotide sequence: TGTGCCAGTAGCCCACAGGGGCGAGGCTATGGCTACACCTTC.

V and J are TRBV10-3 and TRBJ2-5; 10 bases agree with TRBD2. J was trimmed by 5 bases and V by 3 bases; bases with no gene match: 15. Germline V lookup: CDR1 ENHRY, CDR2 SYGVKD. The CDR3 has 18 residues. As DNA, the CDR3 is TGTGCCATCAGTGATAAGGGGAGGGCTAGCGGGGGCCAGGAGACCCAGTACTTC. It translates to CAISDKGRASGGQETQYF.

V usage is TRBV5-4 and J usage is TRBJ2-5; 9 positions match TRBD1. The CDR3 length is 13 residues. The J segment lost 6 bases and the V segment lost 4 bases, leaving 4 bases of the junction unmatched. CDR1 and CDR2 from the germline V gene are SGHNT and YYREEE (reference sequence). Here the CDR3 DNA reads TGTGCCAGCAGCATTGGACAGGGGCAGACCCAGTACTTC. This translates into CASSIGQGQTQYF.

The chain carries TRBV30 and TRBJ2-5, with 10 nucleotides matching TRBD2. The last part of the DNA fits TRBJ2-7 better; the J call may be wrong. The CDR3 length is 15 residues. CDR1 and CDR2 (germline): GTSNPN, SVGIG (reference sequence). CDR3 in DNA: TGTGCCTGGAGTCCAACTAGCGGGACGGTTACCGAGCAGTACTTC. It codes for CAWSPTSGTVTEQYF.

The V gene is TRBV9, the J gene TRBJ2-2, with 8 bases identical to TRBD2. The germline CDR1 and CDR2 sequences are SGDLS and YYNGEE. The CDR3 sequence is 17 residues long. V shed 3 bases and J 3 bases; nucleotides not matched to a gene: 10. The CDR3 DNA sequence: TGTGCCAGCAGCGGGATCGAGGGCGGGAGGTACACCGGGGAGCTGTTTTTT. Translation gives CASSGIEGGRYTGELFF.

The CDR3 sequence is CATSRSTRGDNAEAFF. The CDR3, as DNA: TGTGCCACCAGCAGATCGACCAGGGGAGATAATGCTGAAGCTTTCTTT. The chain links TRBV15 to TRBJ1-1, with D possibly matching TRBD1 (6 bases). Trimming removed 2 bases from V and 6 bases from J, with 19 bases in between. The CDR3 consists of 16 residues. The germline gives CDR1 LNHNV, CDR2 YYDKDF (reference sequence).

This rearrangement joins TRBV7-2 to TRBJ2-3; D is unresolved. V shed 4 bases and J shed 4 bases, with 9 bases lying between them. Germline V lookup: CDR1 SGHTA, CDR2 FQGNSA. The CDR3 runs 13 residues. CDR3 sequence: CASSSRAPDTQYF. The CDR3 coding sequence is TGTGCCAGCAGCTCTCGAGCTCCAGATACGCAGTATTTT.

This CDR3 is CASQSGRSNEKLFF. Written as DNA, the CDR3 is TGCGCCAGCCAGAGTGGGAGGTCTAATGAAAAACTGTTTTTT. This rearrangement joins TRBV10-1 to TRBJ1-4, with unresolved D. This CDR3 has 14 amino acids. CDR1 and CDR2 (germline): WNHNN, SYGVQD (reference sequence). Trimming took off 8 bases at V and 3 bases at J, with 13 bases between the two ends.

V usage is TRBV9 and J usage is TRBJ2-3; 9 nucleotides agree with TRBD2. The CDR3 is made up of 17 amino acids. Germline V gene lookup returns CDR1 SGDLS and CDR2 YYNGEE. V shed 0 bases, J shed 6 bases, and the junction held 11 bases outside the gene matches. The CDR3 nucleotides read TGTGCCAGCAGCGTAGTAGCGGGGGCTTCATCACGGGATACGCAGTATTTT. Translating gives CASSVVAGASSRDTQYF.

J is TRBJ2-7 and V is TRBV5-1; D call uncertain. The germline V gene encodes CDR1 SGHRS and CDR2 YFSETQ. The CDR3 loop spans 16 amino acids. V was clipped by 0 bases and J by 0 bases, with 13 bases between them. CDR3 loop: CASSLAPGSGSYEQYF. The CDR3 DNA sequence: TGCGCCAGCAGCTTGGCCCCGGGTTCGGGCTCCTACGAGCAGTACTTC.

The chain combines TRBV28 with TRBJ1-2; tentative D call: TRBD1 (5 bases). The CDR3 runs to 13 residues. Trimming left V 10 bases short and J 8 bases short, with 20 bases between. Germline V lookup: CDR1 MDHEN, CDR2 SYDVKM. Here the CDR3 reads CANAASSGLGYTF. The CDR3 region has the DNA TGTGCCAACGCTGCGTCGTCAGGGTTGGGCTACACCTTC.

The genes are TRBV7-9 and TRBJ1-6, with 7 positions matching TRBD1. CDR1 is SEHNR and CDR2 is FQNEAQ in the germline V gene (reference sequence). The CDR3 spans 15 residues. V trimming: 5 bases; J trimming: 6 bases; junction bases outside the gene matches: 7. This chain's CDR3 is CASSPLAGGNSPLHF. In DNA, the CDR3 is TGTGCCAGCAGCCCGCTTGCAGGGGGTAATTCACCCCTCCACTTT.

The chain combines TRBV10-3 with TRBJ2-7, with a tentative D call TRBD2 (7 bases). Deletions cut 8 bases from V and 4 bases from J, with 15 bases between. CDR3 length equals 13 residues. Germline V gives CDR1 ENHRY, CDR2 SYGVKD. CDR3 coding DNA: TGTGCCATCGGGGGGGGGCCGGGATACGAGCAGTACTTC. Amino acid sequence: CAIGGGPGYEQYF.

This clone was observed a single time. The chain employs TRBV7-8 and TRBJ2-7; TRBD2 might be the D (5 bases). Trimming cost V 3 bases and J 1 base, with 10 bases left between them. The V gene's germline CDR1 is SGHVS and CDR2 FQNEAQ. The CDR3 runs to 14 residues. The chain's CDR3 is CASSFRAESYEQYF. DNA for the CDR3: TGTGCCAGCAGCTTTCGAGCGGAGTCCTACGAGCAGTACTTC.

The chain recombines TRBV2 with TRBJ1-1; D possibly corresponds to TRBD1 (6 bases). The CDR3 is made up of 15 amino acids. The germline gives CDR1 SNHLY, CDR2 FYNNEI. V was trimmed by 7 bases and J by 0 bases, leaving 15 bases between them. CDR3: CASMKNRDLNTEAFF. CDR3 DNA: TGTGCCAGCATGAAGAACAGGGATTTGAACACTGAAGCTTTCTTT. Based on the CDR3 plus reference TRBV2 and TRBJ1-1, the full variable domain is EPEVTQTPSHQVTQMGQEVILRCVPISNHLYFYWYRQILGQKVEFLVSFYNNEISEKSEIFDDQFSVERPDGSNFTLKIRSTKLEDSAMYFCASMKNRDLNTEAFFGQGTRLTVV.

The chain combines TRBV6-5 with TRBJ1-4, with 7 bases matching TRBD1. The CDR3 totals 15 residues. Germline assignment: CDR1 MNHEY and CDR2 SVGAGI. With 6 bases clipped from V and 1 base from J, the junction kept 5 bases outside the gene matches. The CDR3: CASSRNRGTNEKLFF. The CDR3 DNA follows: TGTGCCAGCAGCCGAAACAGGGGAACTAATGAAAAACTGTTTTTT.

This rearrangement joins TRBV5-1 to TRBJ2-3; 12 bases are shared with TRBD2. The CDR3 has 17 amino acids. In germline, CDR1 is SGHRS, CDR2 YFSETQ. Germline trimming cut 0 bases from V and 3 bases from J; bases unmatched to any gene: 5. The CDR3 coding sequence is TGCGCCAGCAGCTTGGCTCCGCTAGCGGGAGGGACAGATACGCAGTATTTT. Its translation is CASSLAPLAGGTDTQYF. Using reference TRBV5-1 and TRBJ2-3 for the parts outside the CDR3, the full variable domain is KAGVTQTPRYLIKTRGQQVTLSCSPISGHRSVSWYQQTPGQGLQFLFEYFSETQRNKGNFPGRFSGRQFSNSRSEMNVSTLELGDSALYLCASSLAPLAGGTDTQYFGPGTRLTVL.

This clone was observed a single time. This sequence joins TRBV4-3 and TRBJ1-5; 9 bases agree with TRBD1. With 0 bases clipped from V and 0 bases from J, the junction kept 6 bases outside the gene matches. The CDR3 is 18 amino acids. CDR1 is LGHNA, CDR2 YSLEER, per germline. The CDR3, as DNA: TGCGCCAGCAGCCAAGAGTTGGGACAGGGATATAGCAATCAGCCCCAGCATTTT. Translated: CASSQELGQGYSNQPQHF.

This chain joins TRBV5-1 and TRBJ1-1; D possibly corresponds to TRBD1 (6 bases). Germline lookup yields CDR1 SGHRS and CDR2 YFSETQ. This CDR3 comprises 16 residues. Trimming left V 4 bases short and J 1 base short, with 17 bases between. CDR3 region: CASSLLTGRENTEAFF. The CDR3 DNA reads as TGCGCCAGCAGCCTACTGACAGGACGGGAGAACACTGAAGCTTTCTTT.

The chain combines TRBV30 with TRBJ1-1; 7 nucleotides align to TRBD1. Germline CDR1 reads GTSNPN; CDR2 reads SVGIG (reference sequence). Trimming cost V 0 bases and J 1 base; bases outside gene matches: 14. The CDR3 is made up of 18 amino acids. The CDR3 spells CAWSVRKGGFIENTEAFF. In DNA, the CDR3 is TGTGCCTGGAGTGTACGAAAAGGGGGCTTCATTGAGAACACTGAAGCTTTCTTT.

The V and J genes are TRBV23-1 and TRBJ2-7; 8 nucleotides align to TRBD1. TRBV23-1 is flagged as an ORF with uncertain function. V gave up 0 bases and J gave up 5 bases; unmatched junction bases: 9. There are 16 residues in the CDR3. The CDR3 spells CASSQSGQGATDEQYF. As DNA, the CDR3 is TGCGCCAGCAGTCAATCCGGCCAGGGGGCGACCGACGAGCAGTACTTC.

The rearrangement uses TRBV28 and TRBJ2-7, with D unresolved. Germline CDR1 MDHEN, CDR2 SYDVKM. Trimming cost V 7 bases and J 2 bases, with 12 bases left between them. This CDR3 is built from 13 residues. The CDR3 here is CASMVAAAYEQYF. As DNA, the CDR3 is TGTGCCAGCATGGTGGCGGCCGCCTACGAGCAGTACTTC.

The chain recombines TRBV27 with TRBJ2-7; TRBD1 might be the D (5 bases). The CDR3 is 14 amino acids. Deletions cut 10 bases from V and 7 bases from J, with 23 bases between. Germline V gene lookup returns CDR1 MNHEY and CDR2 SMNVEV (reference sequence). The CDR3 DNA is TGTGCCACCCTCCCATGGCAGGGCTCAAGGGAGCAGTACTTC. It encodes CATLPWQGSREQYF.

This clone was picked up a small number of times. The chain has TRBV2 and TRBJ2-7; D perhaps matches TRBD2 (6 bases). V lost 5 bases and J lost 5, with 10 bases in between. CDR3 length: 12 amino acids. Germline lookup yields CDR1 SNHLY and CDR2 FYNNEI. CDR3 amino acids: CASSRGGDEQYF. DNA of the CDR3: TGTGCCAGCAGTAGGGGCGGGGACGAGCAGTACTTC.

V usage is TRBV6-5 and J usage is TRBJ2-7; 9 positions match TRBD2. Germline V gives CDR1 MNHEY, CDR2 SVGAGI. V dropped 6 bases and J dropped 0; count of bases not matched to a gene: 6. The CDR3 length is 15 residues. CDR3 coding DNA: TGTGCCAGCAGGCCGGGACTAGCATTCTCCTACGAGCAGTACTTC. Translated: CASRPGLAFSYEQYF.

This chain connects TRBV2 to TRBJ2-7; TRBD2 agrees at 9 bases. Germline V gene lookup returns CDR1 SNHLY and CDR2 FYNNEI. The CDR3 spans 16 residues. The junction had 7 bases not matched to a gene; V was cut back by 4 bases and J by 0 bases. The DNA for the CDR3 is TGTGCCAGCAGTGGACTAGCGGTCCTGAGCTCCTACGAGCAGTACTTC. This translates into CASSGLAVLSSYEQYF.

The chain carries TRBV7-3 and TRBJ2-6, with 8 bases lining up with TRBD1. V dropped 4 bases and J dropped 1; count of bases not matched to a gene: 9. The V gene's germline CDR1 is SGHTA and CDR2 FQGTGA. The CDR3 has 18 amino acids. For the CDR3, the DNA is TGTGCCAGCAGCTCCTTTCGGGACAGGAGATCTGGGGCCAACGTCCTGACTTTC. Its translation is CASSSFRDRRSGANVLTF. Full variable domain (remainder filled in from reference TRBV7-3 and TRBJ2-6): GAGVSQTPSNKVTEKGKYVELRCDPISGHTALYWYRQSLGQGPEFLIYFQGTGAADDSGLPNDRFFAVRPEGSVSTLKIQRTERGDSAVYLCASSSFRDRRSGANVLTFGAGSRLTVL.

The V call is TRBV10-3, the J call TRBJ2-7; a weak D match, TRBD2 (8 bases). This CDR3 is built from 15 residues. With 6 bases removed from V and 5 bases from J, the gap between germline ends came to 20 bases. CDR1 is ENHRY, CDR2 SYGVKD, per germline. The CDR3 loop is CAISPQGVAGNEQYF. The CDR3 DNA follows: TGTGCCATCAGCCCCCAGGGGGTAGCGGGAAACGAGCAGTACTTC.

The chain is built from TRBV6-5 and TRBJ1-1, with 7 bases that match TRBD1. CDR3 length: 14 residues. J gave up 2 bases and V 2 bases, and 2 bases lay outside the gene matches. The germline CDR1 and CDR2 sequences are MNHEY and SVGAGI. CDR3 residues: CASSYRGRNTEAFF. As DNA, the CDR3 is TGTGCCAGCAGTTACAGGGGGCGAAACACTGAAGCTTTCTTT.